This record looks at one T cell receptor beta chain sequence and its context. The antigen this receptor binds is unknown. No quality values exist for individual bases; no much larger clone is one base distant. CDR1 and CDR2 (MGHDK, SYGVNS) derive from the germline V gene. The CDR3 contains 12 residues, cysteine and phenylalanine counted. Only the CDR3 DNA stays, 36 bases, in frame from base 1. The data were taken from a study of Graves' ophthalmopathy and Graves' hyperthyroidism (dated by TCRdb to 2017 to 2018). Turning to the overall study: Peripheral blood was collected at initial diagnosis, before any treatment. The study used signatures of the TCR beta repertoire to tell Graves' ophthalmopathy apart from Graves' hyperthyroidism and to predict which patients would progress to ophthalmopathy. In total, some 140 blood samples were TCR-sequenced: 43 ophthalmopathy, around 75 hyperthyroidism and some 17 hyperthyroidism-to-ophthalmopathy patients. To explore V-J signatures that separate ophthalmopathy from hyperthyroidism, a discovery set of about a hundred patients was enrolled, consisting of approximately 44 with ophthalmopathy and about 60 with stable hyperthyroidism. An independent validation cohort was composed of approximately 18 hyperthyroidism patients and 15 to 17 patients who later progressed from hyperthyroidism to ophthalmopathy. In over 5 hyperthyroidism patients, the T-cell repertoire of thyroid tissue was compared with the T-cell repertoire of blood. After sampling, hyperthyroidism patients received methimazole starting at 30 mg daily, and ophthalmopathy patients received high-dose intravenous methylprednisolone.

The paper's findings and limits, for the study overall: No statistical method was used to predetermine the sample size, and group allocation was not hidden from the investigators. In validation, the model predicted ophthalmopathy progression with less than 71% sensitivity and around 72% specificity; 12 predicted patients were CT-confirmed with GO in a median of around 6.5 months. The 13-signature model separated ophthalmopathy from stable hyperthyroidism with 85% to 90% sensitivity and about 81% specificity in cross-validation, and 80%/75% in the test set. Among expanded thyroid clonotypes with frequency above 0.001, most also showed up in blood, which suggests that blood repertoires may reflect the thyroid immune response.

For repertoire sequencing, TCR beta CDR3 regions were amplified from RNA transcripts. The first round was an RT-PCR using HTBI primers with the Qiagen OneStep RT-PCR kit, and this first round was followed by a second-round multiplex PCR, then size selection and purification. Libraries were sequenced on an Illumina HiSeq2000 using paired-end 100 bp reads. On the authors' methods: SOAPnuke was used to process the reads, throwing out any read that had adapters, had uncalled bases, had a mean Phred below 15, or lacked an exact constant-primer or identifier match. COPE v1.2.5 was used to merge the high-quality paired reads. Unique nucleotide sequences were defined as clonotypes and aligned to IMGT TRB V, D and J references using MiTCR v1.1. The analysis was limited to V-J combinations with a frequency above 0.0001, which together covered 99.2% of repertoires. A TCR clonal expansion and chaos score per V-J combination was defined as the ratio of F50 clonal expansion to chaos observed in the TCRdist matrix. Welch's t-statistics and random forest were used to narrow the features down to 13 V-J combinations, which were then fed into a naive Bayes classifier. The Morisita-Horn index was used to measure how similar the thyroid and blood repertoires were. The public reads were quality trimmed at Q25 with fastp and then assembled into clones with MiXCR by TCRdb, keeping productive beta chains. A single entry per CDR3 protein holds the most common genes and DNA from its merged rows. The V and J calls follow TCRdb's processing rather than the paper's. The sample records about 740,000 distinct CDR3 sequences, roughly two fifths of which are singletons. The ten largest account for roughly 46% of the sample.

Ophthalmopathy patients had moderately to severely active disease, Clinical Activity Score of at least 3, NOSPECS grade of at least 4, and disease duration under 3 months. Patients with other autoimmune diseases, uncontrolled infections, pregnancy or lactation were excluded from the study. Clinical symptoms, serum thyroxine, TRAb, thyroid ultrasound and orbital computed tomography formed the basis of the diagnosis. Using Ficoll-Paque density gradient centrifugation, PBMCs were isolated from 8.5 to 10 ml of fresh peripheral blood. Total RNA was extracted with Trizol reagent and quality-checked on an Agilent 2100 Bioanalyzer.

Sequences were obtained from peripheral blood. This TCR derives from an adult man with Graves' ophthalmopathy. This chain joins TRBV25-1 to TRBJ2-5; the D gene remains uncertain. With the DNA end fitting TRBJ2-7 better, the J assignment may be wrong. At the DNA level, the sequence is TGTGCCAGCAGTTCCCCGGGCGACGAGCAGTACTTC. The resulting protein is CASSSPGDEQYF.